What follows are 18 T cell receptor beta chains derived from one specimen sequenced in a study of T-cell reconstitution after alpha-beta-depleted transplantation in children. Unique molecular identifiers were built into the TCRbeta library. TCRdb re-called the PCR reads through MiXCR, storing one row per CDR3 protein. This table holds around 600,000 distinct CDR3 sequences, more than 20% found once. The material was PBMCs, mostly from graft donor cells, obtained 360 days after TCRalphabeta/CD19-depleted stem cell transplant. The source of these receptors is a boy under two years old who had a stem cell transplant for acute myeloid leukemia, so the T cells may come from the graft donor.

The CDR3 region has the DNA TGTGCCAGCAGCTTATGGACAGTGCAAGAGACCCAGTACTTC. Amino acid sequence: CASSLWTVQETQYF. The chain has TRBV7-3 and TRBJ2-5; weak D call: TRBD1 (6 bases). The germline V gene encodes CDR1 SGHTA and CDR2 FQGTGA. The CDR3 covers 14 residues. V lost 2 bases, J lost 2 bases, and 9 bases lay in between.

In nucleotides, the CDR3 is TGCAGCGACAAACCGGGACCCAGGGGGTTGGCAGATACGCAGTATTTT. Translated, it gives CSDKPGPRGLADTQYF. The genes are TRBV29-1 and TRBJ2-3, with 7 bases identical to TRBD1. The CDR3 spans 16 residues. Unmatched junction bases numbered 17, after V lost 7 bases and J lost 4 bases. Germline CDR1 SQVTM, CDR2 ANQGSEA.

The CDR3 nucleotides read TGTGCCAGCAGTGATGGGGCGCCCAACGAGCAGTACTTC. Its translation: CASSDGAPNEQYF. This chain links TRBV2 with TRBJ2-7; D perhaps matches TRBD1 (5 bases). The V and J ends lost 3 bases and 5 bases respectively, with 11 bases between them. Per the germline V gene, CDR1 is SNHLY and CDR2 is FYNNEI. CDR3 length: 13 residues.

This clonotype has more than one count but fewer than ten. CDR3 region: CSAPGRYPYEQYV. For the CDR3, the DNA is TGCAGTGCTCCAGGACGTTATCCCTACGAGCAGTACGTC. The chain combines TRBV20-1 with TRBJ2-7; no definite D call. V dropped 5 bases and J dropped 2 bases, with 13 bases sitting between them. The CDR3 has 13 amino acids. CDR1 is DFQATT, CDR2 SNEGSKA, per germline (reference sequence).

The chain is built from TRBV5-1 and TRBJ2-7, with no clear D. The CDR3 covers 15 residues. With 4 bases removed from V and 4 bases from J, the gap between germline ends came to 18 bases. Germline loops: CDR1 SGHRS, CDR2 YFSETQ. CDR3 bases: TGCGCCAGCAGCCCAAATCCCAGTGTGCGTTACGAGCAGTACTTC. Translation gives CASSPNPSVRYEQYF.

This clonotype showed up just a few times. The chain couples TRBV7-2 to TRBJ1-1, with D possibly being TRBD1 (6 bases). The germline V gene has CDR1 SGHTA and CDR2 FQGNSA. This CDR3 comprises 16 residues. V lost 7 bases, J lost 4 bases, and 22 bases lay in between. CDR3 in DNA: TGTGCCAGCAACGCCCGGTGGGGGGCGGGGATCACTGAAGCTTTCTTT. Translated: CASNARWGAGITEAFF.

This chain links TRBV10-3 with TRBJ1-2; 7 nucleotides match TRBD1. CDR1 and CDR2 from the germline V gene are ENHRY and SYGVKD. This CDR3 region has 14 residues. With V trimmed by 6 bases and J by 4 bases, 8 bases remained unmatched. Here the CDR3 reads CAISGTEKFYGYTF. For the CDR3, the DNA is TGTGCCATCAGCGGGACAGAGAAGTTCTATGGCTACACCTTC.

The chain links TRBV12-3 or TRBV12-4 to TRBJ2-1; maybe TRBD1 (5 bases). The CDR3 contains 15 residues. V lost 3 bases and J lost 5, with 14 bases in between. CDR3 sequence: CASSFSQGEDNEQFF. CDR3 bases: TGTGCCAGCAGTTTTTCCCAGGGTGAAGACAATGAGCAGTTCTTC.

This clonotype was seen repeatedly, ten times or more. The chain couples TRBV28 to TRBJ2-3; D unresolved. CDR1 MDHEN and CDR2 SYDVKM come from the germline V gene. The CDR3 sequence is 14 residues long. V dropped 5 bases and J dropped 1 base, with 10 bases sitting between them. The chain's CDR3 is CASSRPGGTDTQYF. In DNA form, the CDR3 reads TGTGCCAGCAGTCGTCCCGGTGGCACAGATACGCAGTATTTT.

This chain uses TRBV6-4 with TRBJ2-2; tentatively, D is TRBD1 (7 bases). The CDR3 covers 16 residues. Germline V gives CDR1 MRHNA, CDR2 SNTAGT. Trimming cost V 4 bases and J 5 bases, with 17 bases left between them. CDR3 in DNA: TGTGCCAGCAGTGCCCATCCTCCAGGGGGGACCGGGGAGCTGTTTTTT. It encodes CASSAHPPGGTGELFF.

This clonotype was counted only a few times. The chain's CDR3 is CSVDFGGYNEQFF. The CDR3 coding sequence is TGCAGCGTTGATTTTGGGGGCTACAATGAGCAGTTCTTC. The V gene is TRBV29-1, the J gene TRBJ2-1, with D possibly being TRBD1 or TRBD2 (5 bases each). V was cut by 3 bases and J by 3 bases, with 9 bases left in between. CDR3 length equals 13 residues. CDR1 is SQVTM, CDR2 ANQGSEA, per germline.

A few counts support this clonotype. The chain carries TRBV10-2 and TRBJ1-5, with D possibly TRBD1 on 6 matching bases. The CDR3 loop spans 14 amino acids. Germline CDR1 is WSHSY and CDR2 is SAAADI. Trimming removed 2 bases at V and 3 bases at J, with 8 bases between. CDR3 bases: TGCGCCAGCAGTGAGAACAGGGACAATCAGCCCCAGCATTTT. Translating gives CASSENRDNQPQHF.

This clonotype was seen a handful of times. The chain links TRBV20-1 to TRBJ1-5, with D perhaps TRBD1 (6 bases). The CDR3 is made up of 16 amino acids. V was pared by 3 bases and J by 0 bases, with 15 bases between. In germline, CDR1 is DFQATT, CDR2 SNEGSKA (reference sequence). CDR3: CSARGVGGYSNQPQHF. As DNA, the CDR3 is TGCAGTGCTAGGGGAGTGGGGGGCTATAGCAATCAGCCCCAGCATTTT.

The chain carries TRBV9 and TRBJ2-1, with 11 bases identical to TRBD2. CDR1 and CDR2 (germline): SGDLS, YYNGEE. V was clipped by 1 base and J by 6 bases; unmatched bases: 6. The CDR3 extends over 16 amino acids. CDR3 sequence reads: CASSVPLAGGLNEQFF. CDR3 sequence (DNA): TGTGCCAGCAGCGTACCTCTAGCGGGGGGCCTCAATGAGCAGTTCTTC.

This chain joins TRBV28 and TRBJ2-5, with 9 nucleotides matching TRBD1. Trimming at V came to 6 bases and at J to 5 bases, leaving 10 bases not matched to a gene. This CDR3 contains 15 residues. CDR1 is MDHEN, CDR2 SYDVKM, per germline. This CDR3 reads CASRGPQGAGETQYF. The CDR3 DNA sequence: TGTGCCAGCAGGGGCCCACAGGGGGCAGGGGAGACCCAGTACTTC.

This clonotype was observed many times. CDR3 coding DNA: TGTGCCAGCAGCTTGGAGGAGGCATACAATGAGCAGTTCTTC. It specifies CASSLEEAYNEQFF. This chain joins TRBV5-5 and TRBJ2-1, with D possibly being TRBD2 (5 bases). Looked up from germline, CDR1 is SGHKS and CDR2 is YYEKEE (reference sequence). The CDR3 runs 14 residues. Trimming left V 0 bases short and J 4 bases short, with 8 bases between.

On this clonotype itself: As the CDR3 is not closed by the conserved phenylalanine or tryptophan, this likely results from a read error. The V call is TRBV6-5, the J call TRBJ1-1, with D unclear. With 3 bases removed from V and 5 bases from J, the gap between germline ends came to 7 bases. This CDR3 has 12 amino acids. CDR1 and CDR2 from the germline V gene are MNHEY and SVGAGI. This chain's CDR3 is CASSYGGTEAFC. CDR3 in DNA: TGTGCCAGCAGTTATGGAGGGACTGAAGCTTTCTGT.

This clonotype was detected many times. The chain employs TRBV6-2 or TRBV6-3 and TRBJ1-5, with D possibly matching TRBD1 (6 bases). The length of the CDR3 is 13 residues. Germline loops: CDR1 MNHEY, CDR2 SVGEGT. Trimming stripped 7 bases from V and 1 base from J, with 8 bases between. In DNA, the CDR3 is TGTGCCAGCACAGGGGTGAGCAATCAGCCCCAGCATTTT. Its protein is CASTGVSNQPQHF.